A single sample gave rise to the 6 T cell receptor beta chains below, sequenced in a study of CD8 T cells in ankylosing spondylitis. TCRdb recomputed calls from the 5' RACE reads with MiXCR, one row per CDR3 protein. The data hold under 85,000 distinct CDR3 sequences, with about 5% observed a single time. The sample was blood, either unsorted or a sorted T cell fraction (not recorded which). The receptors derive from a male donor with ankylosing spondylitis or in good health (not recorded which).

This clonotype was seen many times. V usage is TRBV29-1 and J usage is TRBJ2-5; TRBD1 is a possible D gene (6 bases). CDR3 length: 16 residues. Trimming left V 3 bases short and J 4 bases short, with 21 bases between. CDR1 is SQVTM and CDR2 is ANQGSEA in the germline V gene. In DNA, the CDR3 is TGCAGCGTTGATATTATGAACAGGGATGTAGGAGAGACCCAGTACTTC. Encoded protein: CSVDIMNRDVGETQYF.

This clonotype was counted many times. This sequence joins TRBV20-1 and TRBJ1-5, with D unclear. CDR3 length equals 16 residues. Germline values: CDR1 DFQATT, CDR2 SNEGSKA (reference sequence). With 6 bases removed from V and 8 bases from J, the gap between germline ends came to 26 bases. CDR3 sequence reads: CSAASSRNGGDEPQHF. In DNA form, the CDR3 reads TGCAGTGCCGCATCCAGCCGTAATGGTGGGGATGAGCCCCAGCATTTT.

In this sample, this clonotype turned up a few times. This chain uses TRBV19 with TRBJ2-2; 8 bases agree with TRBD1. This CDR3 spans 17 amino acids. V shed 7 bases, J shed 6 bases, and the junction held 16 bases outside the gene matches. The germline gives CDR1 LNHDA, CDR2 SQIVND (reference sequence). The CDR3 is CASIPSLGQGESGELFF. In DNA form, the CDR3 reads TGTGCCAGTATCCCCAGCCTCGGACAGGGAGAATCCGGGGAGCTGTTTTTT.

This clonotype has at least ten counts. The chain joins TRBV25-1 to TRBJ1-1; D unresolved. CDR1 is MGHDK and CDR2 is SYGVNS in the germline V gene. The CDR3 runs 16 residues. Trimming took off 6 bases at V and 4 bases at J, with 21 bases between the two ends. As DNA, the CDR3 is TGTGCCAGCAGCCCCAGGCCGGGTGGGGTGGGCACTGAAGCTTTCTTT. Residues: CASSPRPGGVGTEAFF.

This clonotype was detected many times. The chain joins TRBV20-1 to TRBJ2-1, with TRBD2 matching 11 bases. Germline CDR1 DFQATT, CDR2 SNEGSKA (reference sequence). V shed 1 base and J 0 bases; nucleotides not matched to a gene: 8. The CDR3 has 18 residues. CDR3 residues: CSARGLAGGRSSYNEQFF. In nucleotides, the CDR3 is TGCAGTGCTAGAGGGCTAGCGGGGGGTCGAAGCTCCTACAATGAGCAGTTCTTC.

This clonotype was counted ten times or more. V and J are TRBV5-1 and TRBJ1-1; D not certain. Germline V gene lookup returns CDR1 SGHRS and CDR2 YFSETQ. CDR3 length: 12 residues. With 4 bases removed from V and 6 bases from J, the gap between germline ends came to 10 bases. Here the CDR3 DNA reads TGCGCCAGCAGCCCTTGGGGATCTGAAGCTTTCTTT. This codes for CASSPWGSEAFF.